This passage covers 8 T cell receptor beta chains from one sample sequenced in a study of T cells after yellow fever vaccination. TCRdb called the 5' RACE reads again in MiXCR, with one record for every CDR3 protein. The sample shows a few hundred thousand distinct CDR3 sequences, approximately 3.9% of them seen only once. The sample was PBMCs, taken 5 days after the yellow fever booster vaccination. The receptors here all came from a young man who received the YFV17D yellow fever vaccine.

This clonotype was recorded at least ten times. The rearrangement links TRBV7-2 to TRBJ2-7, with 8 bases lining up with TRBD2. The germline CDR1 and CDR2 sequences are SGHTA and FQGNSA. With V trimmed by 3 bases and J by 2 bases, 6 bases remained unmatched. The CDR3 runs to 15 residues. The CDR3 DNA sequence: TGTGCCAGCAGCTTGGGCGGGGGGACGGCCTACGAGCAGTACTTC. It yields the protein CASSLGGGTAYEQYF.

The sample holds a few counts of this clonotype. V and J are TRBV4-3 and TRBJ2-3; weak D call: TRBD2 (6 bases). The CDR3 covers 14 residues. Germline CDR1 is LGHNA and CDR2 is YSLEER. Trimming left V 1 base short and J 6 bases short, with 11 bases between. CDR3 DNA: TGCGCCAGCAGCCAAGGGGCGGGGCTGGATACGCAGTATTTT. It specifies CASSQGAGLDTQYF.

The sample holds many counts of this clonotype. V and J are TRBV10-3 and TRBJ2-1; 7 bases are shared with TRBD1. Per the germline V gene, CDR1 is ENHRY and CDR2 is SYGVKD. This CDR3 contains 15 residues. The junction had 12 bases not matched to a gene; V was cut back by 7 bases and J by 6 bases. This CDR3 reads CAIKPHRGVFNEQFF. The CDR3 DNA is TGTGCCATCAAGCCCCACAGGGGAGTCTTCAATGAGCAGTTCTTC.

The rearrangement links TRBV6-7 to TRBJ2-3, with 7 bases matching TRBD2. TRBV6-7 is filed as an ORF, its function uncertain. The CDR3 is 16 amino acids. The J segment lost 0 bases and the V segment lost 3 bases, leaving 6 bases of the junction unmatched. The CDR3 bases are TGTGCCAGCAGTTATCTCGGGACTACTAGCACAGATACGCAGTATTTT. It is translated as CASSYLGTTSTDTQYF.

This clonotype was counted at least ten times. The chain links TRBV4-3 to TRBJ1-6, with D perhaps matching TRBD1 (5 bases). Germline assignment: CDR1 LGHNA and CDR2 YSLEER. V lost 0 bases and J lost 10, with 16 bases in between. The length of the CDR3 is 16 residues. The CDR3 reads CASSQDPVRGVSPLHF. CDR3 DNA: TGCGCCAGCAGCCAAGATCCGGTGAGAGGGGTCTCACCCCTCCACTTT.

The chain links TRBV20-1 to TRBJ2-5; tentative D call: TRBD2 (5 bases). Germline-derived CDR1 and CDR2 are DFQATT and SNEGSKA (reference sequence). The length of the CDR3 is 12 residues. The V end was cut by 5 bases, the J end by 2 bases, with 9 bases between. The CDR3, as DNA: TGCAGTGCTCCCCGGGGACAAGAGACCCAGTACTTC. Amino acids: CSAPRGQETQYF.

The CDR3 spells CASSDRTSGGETQYF. As DNA, the CDR3 is TGTGCCAGCAGCGACAGGACTAGCGGGGGTGAGACCCAGTACTTC. The V and J genes are TRBV3-1 and TRBJ2-5, with 13 bases fitting TRBD2. The CDR3 is 15 amino acids. The V and J ends lost 5 bases and 5 bases, in that order; junction bases with no gene match: 5. Germline values: CDR1 LGHDT, CDR2 YNNKEL (reference sequence).

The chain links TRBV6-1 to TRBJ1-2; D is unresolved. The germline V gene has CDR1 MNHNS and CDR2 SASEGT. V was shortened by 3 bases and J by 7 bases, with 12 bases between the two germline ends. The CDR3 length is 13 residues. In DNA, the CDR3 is TGTGCCAGCAGTGACGGGGTCTGGATTGGCTACACCTTC. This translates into CASSDGVWIGYTF.